This record looks at one T cell receptor (beta chain) sequence and its context. The same CDR3 can be traced to other DNA sequences in this sample. This record belongs to a study of memory CD4+ T cells and cytomegalovirus serostatus. The method was immunoSEQ multiplex PCR; TCRdb's version includes in-frame clones alone and lacks a portion of them. The sample carries about 56,000 clones, around 76% recorded once. The CDR3 totals 11 residues. Germline-derived CDR1 and CDR2 are DFQATT and SNEGSKA (reference sequence). Trimming cost V 6 bases and J 4 bases, with 9 bases left between them. The sort gate was single viable CD3+CD4+CD8-CD45RO+ cells for memory CD4+ T cells. Donors' CMV status reflects serum IgG against pp150, pp28, p38, p52.

V is TRBV20-1 and J is TRBJ1-2; TRBD1 might be the D (6 bases). This clonotype was sampled from an adult in good health and CMV-seronegative. Source material: memory CD4+ T cells from blood. The CDR3 here is CSATGSYGYTF. The CDR3 DNA sequence: TGCAGTGCGACAGGATCCTATGGCTACACCTTC.